The source of this T cell receptor (beta chain) is a study of shared clonotypes between healthy human individuals. Germline V gives CDR1 SGDLS, CDR2 YYNGEE. V lost 0 bases to trimming and J lost 7 bases; unmatched junction nucleotides: 8. The CDR3 length is 15 residues. Data came from immunoSEQ multiplex PCR; TCRdb stores just in-frame clones and leaves some out. The table shows around 500,000 clones, with about 84% occurring only once. J is TRBJ2-7 and V is TRBV9; 9 nucleotides align to TRBD1. This receptor was taken from a woman aged 35 to 49 in good health. Some clones in this sample may be carry-over from other donors' samples. Sequenced input: PBMCs. CDR3 sequence: CASSVDPGTGREQYF. For the CDR3, the DNA is TGTGCCAGCAGCGTAGACCCCGGGACAGGGAGGGAGCAGTACTTC.